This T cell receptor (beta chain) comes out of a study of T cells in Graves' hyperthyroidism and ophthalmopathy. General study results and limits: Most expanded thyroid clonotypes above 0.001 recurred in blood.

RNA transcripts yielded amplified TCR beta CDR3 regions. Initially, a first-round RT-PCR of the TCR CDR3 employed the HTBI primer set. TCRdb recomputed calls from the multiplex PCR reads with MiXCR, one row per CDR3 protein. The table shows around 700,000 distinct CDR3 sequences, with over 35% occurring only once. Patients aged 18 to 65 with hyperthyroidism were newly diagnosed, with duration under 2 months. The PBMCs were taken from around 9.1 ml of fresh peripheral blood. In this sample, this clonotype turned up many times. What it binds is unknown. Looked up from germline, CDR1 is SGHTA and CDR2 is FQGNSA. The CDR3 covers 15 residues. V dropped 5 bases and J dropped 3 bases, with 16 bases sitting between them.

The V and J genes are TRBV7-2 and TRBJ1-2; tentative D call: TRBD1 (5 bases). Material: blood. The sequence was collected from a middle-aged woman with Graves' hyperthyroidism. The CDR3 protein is CASSRPAGRYYGYTF. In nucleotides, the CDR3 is TGTGCCAGCAGCCGCCCGGCGGGGCGCTACTATGGCTACACCTTC.